The 4 T cell receptor beta chains below all came from one sample that was sequenced in a study of blood T cells in healthy people across ages. A J-beta primer mix and a sample-barcoded 5' primer were used in a second PCR of about 7 to 11 cycles. TCRdb processed the 5' RACE reads anew with MiXCR; each CDR3 protein has one entry. The sample includes some 760,000 distinct CDR3 sequences, 25% of them seen just once. These records were also assigned to another study, of T cells of mothers and their children.

Material: blood. The receptors stem from a boy aged 5-17 years in good health.

This chain joins TRBV7-9 and TRBJ2-7, with 9 bases that match TRBD1. The trim removed 5 bases at V and 2 bases at J, leaving 10 bases unmatched. The germline CDR1 and CDR2 sequences are SEHNR and FQNEAQ (reference sequence). The CDR3 totals 16 residues. The CDR3 region has the DNA TGTGCCAGCAGCCCGGGACAGGGTTTACGGGCCTACGAGCAGTACTTC. Its translation is CASSPGQGLRAYEQYF. Based on the CDR3 plus reference TRBV7-9 and TRBJ2-7, the full variable domain is DTGVSQNPRHKITKRGQNVTFRCDPISEHNRLYWYRQTLGQGPEFLTYFQNEAQLEKSRLLSDRFSAERPKGSFSTLEIQRTEQGDSAMYLCASSPGQGLRAYEQYFGPGTRLTVT.

This clonotype was counted between two and nine times. CDR3 DNA: TGTGCCAGCAGCCAGAGACTAGCGGGGAGCTCCTACAATGAGCAGTTCTTC. Translating gives CASSQRLAGSSYNEQFF. This chain joins TRBV14 and TRBJ2-1, with TRBD2 matching 11 bases. J was trimmed by 0 bases and V by 3 bases; bases with no gene match: 4. Germline V gives CDR1 SGHDN, CDR2 FVKESK. The CDR3 is made up of 17 amino acids.

The chain uses TRBV9 and TRBJ2-1, with D tentatively TRBD2 (7 bases). The V gene's germline CDR1 is SGDLS and CDR2 YYNGEE. The CDR3 covers 16 residues. V lost 0 bases and J lost 5, with 15 bases in between. As DNA, the CDR3 is TGTGCCAGCAGCGTAGAGGGGGGGGAACAACACAATGAGCAGTTCTTC. Translated: CASSVEGGEQHNEQFF.

This chain connects TRBV7-8 to TRBJ1-2, with D maybe TRBD1 (6 bases). The CDR3 contains 16 residues. Germline V gives CDR1 SGHVS, CDR2 FQNEAQ. The V gene lost 1 base and the J gene lost 1 base, with 13 bases spanning the gap. Written as DNA, the CDR3 is TGTGCCAGCAGCTTAGTCGGGGGCACACTTAACTATGGCTACACCTTC. It codes for CASSLVGGTLNYGYTF.